This T cell receptor (beta chain) was identified in a study of blood T cell repertoires in COVID-19. On the study more broadly: T cells, B-cell-depleted T cells, or PBMCs provided the cDNA or gDNA that served as material.

This table comes from immunoSEQ multiplex PCR, and its TCRdb copy is limited to in-frame clones, with some not included. The table includes over 50,000 clones, roughly 88% detected once. Trimming cost V 5 bases and J 1 base, with 8 bases left between them. The CDR3 sequence is 13 residues long. Germline lookup yields CDR1 SGHAT and CDR2 FQNNGV. This sequence originates from an elderly man with acute or convalescent COVID-19. This chain connects TRBV11-2 to TRBJ2-5, with D maybe TRBD2 (6 bases). The sample taken for sequencing was peripheral blood. The CDR3 here is CASSAGRQETQYF. CDR3 DNA: TGTGCCAGCAGCGCGGGACGCCAAGAGACCCAGTACTTC. Using reference TRBV11-2 and TRBJ2-5 for the parts outside the CDR3, the full variable domain is EAGVAQSPRYKIIEKRQSVAFWCNPISGHATLYWYQQILGQGPKLLIQFQNNGVVDDSQLPKDRFSAERLKGVDSTLKIQPAKLEDSAVYLCASSAGRQETQYFGPGTRLLVL.